The clone carrying this TCR beta chain was counted a few times. This sample stems from a study of blood T cell repertoires in COVID-19. Study at large: COVID-19 samples collected from the United States, Italy and Spain covered acute and convalescent phases. Sources were T cells, B-cell-depleted T cells, or PBMCs; the material itself was cDNA or gDNA.

The junction had 14 bases not matched to a gene; V was cut back by 9 bases and J by 2 bases. In germline, CDR1 is LNHDA, CDR2 SQIVND (reference sequence). This CDR3 is 16 amino acids long. Original analysis: Reference gene primer amplification in the assay estimated nucleated cell counts. The protocol was immunoSEQ multiplex PCR, while the TCRdb copy is restricted to in-frame clones and leaves out a portion. V and J calls plus clone size are reproduced from that table; the DNA served to infer D and trimming. The table includes 95,000 to 110,000 clones, 82% detected once. This receptor was obtained from a man aged 55 to 70 with acute or convalescent COVID-19. The material sequenced was peripheral blood. The chain recombines TRBV19 with TRBJ1-1; 8 nucleotides match TRBD1. The CDR3 is CASRQYTGGGNTEAFF. The CDR3 DNA sequence: TGTGCCAGCCGGCAGTATACAGGGGGGGGTAACACTGAAGCTTTCTTT.